Below, 3 T cell receptor beta chains from the same sample are listed, as sequenced in a study of blood T cell repertoires in COVID-19. The assay was immunoSEQ multiplex PCR, and TCRdb's table has in-frame clones only and misses some. The repertoire holds 150,000 to 200,000 clones, 70% to 85% seen once, with approximately 4.7% in the top ten. Sequencing was done on a sample of PBMCs or T cells enriched from blood (not recorded which). These receptors all stem from a woman between 55 and 75 years old with acute COVID-19.

This CDR3 reads CASSYRDRGNYGYTF. The DNA for the CDR3 is TGTGCCAGCAGCTACCGGGACAGGGGGAACTATGGCTACACCTTC. The chain uses TRBV9 and TRBJ1-2; the match to TRBD1 covers 11 bases. V was pared by 4 bases and J by 2 bases, with 4 bases of the junction left unmatched. The CDR3 is 15 residues long. CDR1 SGDLS and CDR2 YYNGEE come from the germline V gene. Full variable domain (rest looked up from reference TRBV9 and TRBJ1-2): DSGVTQTPKHLITATGQRVTLRCSPRSGDLSVYWYQQSLDQGLQFLIQYYNGEERAKGNILERFSAQQFPDLHSELNLSSLELGDSALYFCASSYRDRGNYGYTFGSGTRLTVV.

CDR3 protein: CATSRDSRYEAFF. Here the CDR3 DNA reads TGTGCCACCAGCAGGGACAGCCGATATGAAGCTTTCTTT. The rearrangement joins TRBV15 to TRBJ1-1; D may be TRBD1 (6 bases). This CDR3 comprises 13 residues. Trimming pared 3 bases from V and 7 bases from J, leaving 12 bases between. Germline V CDR1 and CDR2: LNHNV, YYDKDF (reference sequence).

V and J are TRBV27 and TRBJ2-7; 9 bases are a match to TRBD1. Germline V gene sequence: CDR1 MNHEY, CDR2 SMNVEV (reference sequence). Germline trimming cut 8 bases from V and 0 bases from J; bases unmatched to any gene: 2. The CDR3 extends over 13 amino acids. The CDR3 spells CASGQGNSYEQYF. In DNA, the CDR3 is TGTGCCAGCGGACAGGGGAACTCCTACGAGCAGTACTTC.